The 13 T cell receptor beta chains presented below share a single source sample, sequenced in a study of shared clonotypes between healthy human individuals. Clones were read by immunoSEQ multiplex PCR, and TCRdb kept only the in-frame ones, dropping some. Of about 2.4 million clones in the sample, 90% to 95% were seen once. Sequenced: naive CD4+ T cells sorted from blood. Noted subset: CD45RA+ positively selected. These receptors were obtained from a man younger than 35 in good health.

The gene calls are TRBV5-6 and TRBJ1-1; 9 bases map to TRBD1. V gave up 4 bases and J gave up 4 bases; unmatched junction bases: 2. CDR3 length equals 13 residues. CDR1 is SGHDT and CDR2 is YYEEEE in the germline V gene. The CDR3 bases are TGTGCCAGCAGCCAGACAGGGGGCACTGAAGCTTTCTTT. This gives the protein CASSQTGGTEAFF. Using reference TRBV5-6 and TRBJ1-1 for the parts outside the CDR3, the full variable domain is DAGVTQSPTHLIKTRGQQVTLRCSPKSGHDTVSWYQQALGQGPQFIFQYYEEEERQRGNFPDRFSGHQFPNYSSELNVNALLLGDSALYLCASSQTGGTEAFFGQGTRLTVV.

The rearrangement uses TRBV30 and TRBJ2-5, with a possible D match to TRBD2 (5 bases). Trimming pared 1 base from V and 5 bases from J, leaving 11 bases between. Germline V gives CDR1 GTSNPN, CDR2 SVGIG (reference sequence). There are 13 residues in the CDR3. The CDR3 nucleotides read TGTGCCTGGAGTGAAGGACTCCGGGAGACCCAGTACTTC. Residues: CAWSEGLRETQYF.

In regard to this clone: This specimen includes other DNA sequences encoding the same CDR3. The chain combines TRBV9 with TRBJ2-3; 12 bases are a match to TRBD2. V shed 0 bases and J 1 base; nucleotides not matched to a gene: 3. Germline CDR1 is SGDLS and CDR2 is YYNGEE. The length of the CDR3 is 17 residues. The CDR3 DNA sequence: TGTGCCAGCAGCGTAGCCCCTAGCGGGAGGGGCACAGATACGCAGTATTTT. Amino acid sequence: CASSVAPSGRGTDTQYF. The full variable domain, completed using reference TRBV9 and TRBJ2-3, is DSGVTQTPKHLITATGQRVTLRCSPRSGDLSVYWYQQSLDQGLQFLIQYYNGEERAKGNILERFSAQQFPDLHSELNLSSLELGDSALYFCASSVAPSGRGTDTQYFGPGTRLTVL.

The chain carries TRBV19 and TRBJ2-2; D possibly corresponds to TRBD2 (5 bases). The germline V gene encodes CDR1 LNHDA and CDR2 SQIVND (reference sequence). V lost 3 bases, J lost 7 bases, and 15 bases lay in between. This CDR3 spans 15 amino acids. The CDR3 sequence is CASSMLAPQSGELFF. In DNA form, the CDR3 reads TGTGCCAGTAGTATGCTAGCCCCTCAGAGCGGGGAGCTGTTTTTT.

The chain uses TRBV29-1 and TRBJ1-2; the match to TRBD1 covers 7 bases. The CDR3 length is 14 residues. CDR1 and CDR2 (germline): SQVTM, ANQGSEA. The ends lost 1 base at V and 0 bases at J; junction bases unmatched: 2. CDR3 protein: CSVEATGANYGYTF. The CDR3 nucleotides are TGCAGCGTTGAAGCCACAGGGGCTAACTATGGCTACACCTTC. Together with reference TRBV29-1 and TRBJ1-2, the CDR3 gives the full variable domain: SAVISQKPSRDICQRGTSLTIQCQVDSQVTMMFWYRQQPGQSLTLIATANQGSEATYESGFVIDKFPISRPNLTFSTLTVSNMSPEDSSIYLCSVEATGANYGYTFGSGTRLTVV.

The chain links TRBV10-3 to TRBJ1-1; possibly TRBD1 for D (6 bases). V was pared by 6 bases and J by 10 bases, with 12 bases between. The CDR3 extends over 11 amino acids. Per the germline V gene, CDR1 is ENHRY and CDR2 is SYGVKD. CDR3 sequence (DNA): TGTGCCATCAGCCCAGGGGATCGAGCTTTCTTT. Its protein product is CAISPGDRAFF.

This chain links TRBV7-2 with TRBJ1-2, with TRBD1 as a possible D gene (5 bases). The CDR3 contains 14 residues. Germline V gives CDR1 SGHTA, CDR2 FQGNSA. Between the trimmed V and J ends, which lost 2 bases and 7 bases, there was a span of 14 bases. CDR3 sequence reads: CASSLSPQGSGYTF. The DNA of the CDR3 is TGTGCCAGCAGCTTATCCCCCCAGGGTTCTGGCTACACCTTC.

CDR3 DNA sequence: TGCGCCAGCAGCCCGACAGGGTCCGGGGCCAACGTCCTGACTTTC. Translating it yields CASSPTGSGANVLTF. The V gene is TRBV5-1, the J gene TRBJ2-6; the match to TRBD1 covers 7 bases. The J segment lost 4 bases and the V segment lost 4 bases, leaving 5 bases of the junction unmatched. CDR1 and CDR2 (germline): SGHRS, YFSETQ. The CDR3 is 15 residues long.

With respect to this clone: Other nucleotide sequences in the sample specify the same CDR3. The rearrangement links TRBV18 to TRBJ2-7; D remains ambiguous. Per the germline V gene, CDR1 is KGHSH and CDR2 is LQKENI. Trimming stripped 2 bases from V and 3 bases from J, with 8 bases between. This CDR3 has 13 residues. The CDR3 nucleotides read TGTGCCAGCTCACCAAGAAGGGACTACGAGCAGTACTTC. It yields the protein CASSPRRDYEQYF.

The genes are TRBV10-3 and TRBJ2-1; D gene ambiguous. The CDR3 runs to 15 residues. Trimming removed 4 bases from V and 5 bases from J, with 15 bases in between. Germline CDR1 ENHRY, CDR2 SYGVKD. CDR3 region: CAISASGASNNEQFF. CDR3 DNA sequence: TGTGCCATCAGTGCGAGTGGCGCCAGCAACAATGAGCAGTTCTTC.

The genes are TRBV28 and TRBJ2-6; possibly TRBD2 for D (6 bases). This CDR3 comprises 16 residues. Germline CDR1 MDHEN, CDR2 SYDVKM. The V end lost 5 bases, the J end lost 2 bases, and 13 bases lay between the germline ends. The CDR3 DNA follows: TGTGCCAGCAGTCCGCGGGGTGGGGCTGGGGCCAACGTCCTGACTTTC. The encoded protein is CASSPRGGAGANVLTF.

The chain carries TRBV10-3 and TRBJ1-1; 11 bases align to TRBD1. This CDR3 is built from 16 residues. V lost 0 bases to trimming and J lost 3 bases; unmatched junction nucleotides: 3. The V gene's germline CDR1 is ENHRY and CDR2 SYGVKD. CDR3 loop: CAISESGGQGDTEAFF. CDR3 DNA sequence: TGTGCCATCAGTGAGTCCGGGGGACAGGGGGACACTGAAGCTTTCTTT.

The chain combines TRBV6-4 with TRBJ2-1, with 7 bases identical to TRBD2. The V gene end was trimmed by 0 bases and the J gene end by 0 bases; junction bases not matched to a gene: 5. CDR1 is MRHNA and CDR2 is SNTAGT in the germline V gene. The CDR3 spans 17 residues. The CDR3 sequence is CASSDSRRGSSYNEQFF. The CDR3 region has the DNA TGTGCCAGCAGTGACTCACGGCGGGGGAGCTCCTACAATGAGCAGTTCTTC.